The T cell receptor (beta chain) under discussion was sequenced for a study of blood T cell repertoires in COVID-19. About the study: The samples span acute and convalescent COVID-19 from the United States, Italy and Spain. Sources were T cells, B-cell-depleted T cells, or PBMCs; the material itself was cDNA or gDNA.

In the source study's methods: Scientists estimated how many nucleated cells there were by amplifying reference gene primers. Some clones are missing from TCRdb's copy, which holds only in-frame ones; the method was immunoSEQ multiplex PCR. The DNA gave D and trimming, while V, J and clone size come from that table. The sample records about 440,000 clones, more than 70% being singletons. The Seattle patients joined while their infection was active and were tracked longitudinally afterward. CDR3 length equals 11 residues. CDR1 and CDR2 (germline): MDHEN, SYDVKM. V gave up 6 bases and J gave up 6 bases, with 9 bases separating them.

The sample comprised peripheral blood. J is TRBJ2-7 and V is TRBV28; D is ambiguous. This receptor was taken from a woman in her forties or fifties with COVID-19, enrolled during active disease. In DNA, the CDR3 is TGTGCCAGCAGGGCCTCAGGCGAGCAGTACTTC. Translation: CASRASGEQYF.